Reported below is one TCR beta chain. The germline CDR1 and CDR2 sequences are KGHSH and LQKENI. With V trimmed by 4 bases and J by 6 bases, 29 bases remained unmatched. CDR3 length: 22 residues. These data belong to a study of T cell changes during pregnancy in multiple sclerosis. The protocol was immunoSEQ multiplex PCR, while the TCRdb copy is restricted to in-frame clones and leaves out a portion. The sample has 79,000 or so clones; more than 90% are singletons. The sequence derives from a female donor with multiple sclerosis, enrolled in a pregnancy study. Sequenced here: CD4+ T cells from peripheral blood mononuclear cells, sampled before pregnancy. The V and J genes are TRBV18 and TRBJ2-1; the match to TRBD2 covers 8 bases. CDR3 sequence (DNA): TGTGCCAGCTCACAGCTTCCCGGGTCCCGCACTCTAGCTGCCGGGAGGGCCAATGAGCAGTTCTTC. It encodes CASSQLPGSRTLAAGRANEQFF. The whole variable domain, remainder taken from reference TRBV18 and TRBJ2-1, is NAGVMQNPRHLVRRRGQEARLRCSPMKGHSHVYWYRQLPEEGLKFMVYLQKENIIDESGMPKERFSAEFPKEGPSILRIQQVVRGDSAAYFCASSQLPGSRTLAAGRANEQFFGPGTRLTVL.